The 10 T cell receptor beta chains below come from one sample, sequenced in a study of identical twins. TCRdb called the 5' RACE reads again in MiXCR, with one record for every CDR3 protein. Of roughly 1.6 million distinct CDR3 sequences listed, less than 35% were seen once; the top ten hold under 0.35%. Sequencing was carried out using cord blood. The receptors were sampled from a newborn girl in good health.

This chain uses TRBV12-3 or TRBV12-4 with TRBJ2-7, with 12 nucleotides matching TRBD2. This CDR3 is built from 16 residues. Trimming removed 6 bases from V and 7 bases from J; junction bases left unmatched: 13. The CDR3 sequence is CASRYDLAGGFGEQYF. The CDR3, as DNA: TGTGCCAGCAGATATGACCTAGCGGGAGGGTTCGGGGAGCAGTACTTC.

The chain is built from TRBV6-1 and TRBJ2-7, with unresolved D. The J call is uncertain, as TRBJ2-5 better fits the DNA end. This CDR3 contains 12 residues. In germline, CDR1 is MNHNS, CDR2 SASEGT. CDR3 sequence reads: CASSAGSGTQYF. The CDR3 region has the DNA TGTGCCAGCAGTGCCGGGTCGGGGACCCAGTACTTC.

The rearrangement links TRBV7-2 to TRBJ2-2; perhaps TRBD1 as D (6 bases). V lost 5 bases and J 4 bases, leaving 26 bases between the germline ends. Germline V gives CDR1 SGHTA, CDR2 FQGNSA. The CDR3 covers 19 residues. CDR3 sequence reads: CASSRLSRVFAQGTGELFF. Written as DNA, the CDR3 is TGTGCCAGCAGCCGACTTAGTAGGGTTTTCGCACAGGGCACCGGGGAGCTGTTTTTT.

The chain links TRBV4-1 to TRBJ2-1; D assignment may be TRBD1 or TRBD2 (5 bases each). The V and J ends lost 0 bases and 7 bases respectively, with 10 bases between them. This CDR3 is 14 amino acids long. Germline lookup yields CDR1 MGHRA and CDR2 YSYEKL. CDR3 in DNA: TGCGCCAGCAGCCAAGATCGAGGGGAGAATGAGCAGTTCTTC. Translating it yields CASSQDRGENEQFF.

The chain links TRBV7-2 to TRBJ2-5, with 13 bases fitting TRBD2. CDR3 length equals 16 residues. Germline CDR1 SGHTA, CDR2 FQGNSA. The trim removed 1 base at V and 4 bases at J, leaving 3 bases unmatched. As DNA, the CDR3 is TGTGCCAGCAGCTTAGGGACTAGCGGGGGAAGAGAGACCCAGTACTTC. Translated, it gives CASSLGTSGGRETQYF.

The CDR3 here is CASRAGTLRENYGYTF. The CDR3 DNA reads as TGTGCCAGTCGAGCAGGGACCCTTAGGGAAAACTATGGCTACACCTTC. The chain uses TRBV19 and TRBJ1-2; D may be TRBD1 (5 bases). CDR3 length equals 16 residues. V lost 8 bases and J lost 2, with 21 bases in between. From germline, CDR1 is LNHDA and CDR2 SQIVND (reference sequence).

This clonotype was counted once. The rearrangement links TRBV12-3 or TRBV12-4 to TRBJ1-1, with no clear D. The CDR3 length is 16 residues. Trimming took off 3 bases at V and 1 base at J, with 15 bases between the two ends. The CDR3 coding sequence is TGTGCCAGCAGTTTGACGGCACTCCGTGAGAACACTGAAGCTTTCTTT. This translates into CASSLTALRENTEAFF.

The chain links TRBV20-1 to TRBJ2-2; D possibly corresponds to TRBD2 (5 bases). This CDR3 has 14 amino acids. Germline V lookup: CDR1 DFQATT, CDR2 SNEGSKA (reference sequence). Trimming left V 3 bases short and J 0 bases short, with 8 bases between. The CDR3 DNA is TGCAGTGCTAGTGGTAGCGCGAACACCGGGGAGCTGTTTTTT. This codes for CSASGSANTGELFF.

V and J are TRBV27 and TRBJ1-1; no clear D gene. Trimming pared 3 bases from V and 4 bases from J, leaving 12 bases between. Germline V gene lookup returns CDR1 MNHEY and CDR2 SMNVEV (reference sequence). This CDR3 spans 14 amino acids. DNA of the CDR3: TGTGCCAGCAGTTTTCTCACCGCGATCACTGAAGCTTTCTTT. Protein: CASSFLTAITEAFF.

This clonotype was counted ten times or more. The chain carries TRBV27 and TRBJ2-7; TRBD1 matches at 9 bases. The CDR3 has 15 amino acids. Per germline, CDR1 MNHEY and CDR2 SMNVEV (reference sequence). Trimming removed 2 bases from V and 2 bases from J; junction bases left unmatched: 4. This chain's CDR3 is CASSLTTGGPYEQYF. The CDR3, as DNA: TGTGCCAGCAGTTTAACTACAGGGGGCCCCTACGAGCAGTACTTC.